Presented here are 30 T cell receptor beta chains from one specimen sequenced in a study of HIV-infected patients and healthy controls (TCRdb year 2014). The library was generated by 5' RACE. The sequencing machine was an Illumina MiSeq. In TCRdb, the public reads were trimmed at Q25 with fastp and aligned with MiXCR, with productive beta chains retained. Rows are unified per CDR3 protein, each entry keeping the most common DNA and genes. The sample yields about 64,000 distinct CDR3 sequences; roughly 19% were counted once. More than 1.2% of the sample is taken by the ten largest. What was sequenced was CD4+ T cells from blood. All receptors come from a human donor in good health.

The chain joins TRBV15 to TRBJ1-4; the match to TRBD1 covers 8 bases. Trimming at V came to 1 base and at J to 8 bases, leaving 6 bases not matched to a gene. CDR1 and CDR2 from the germline V gene are LNHNV and YYDKDF (reference sequence). The CDR3 consists of 15 residues. In DNA form, the CDR3 reads TGTGCCACCAGCAGAGCTGGACAGGGTGGAGAAAAACTGTTTTTT. Protein: CATSRAGQGGEKLFF.

The rearrangement links TRBV6-2 or TRBV6-3 to TRBJ2-7; maybe TRBD1 (6 bases). V dropped 2 bases and J dropped 4 bases, with 12 bases sitting between them. CDR3 length equals 14 residues. CDR1 is MNHEY, CDR2 SVGEGT, per germline. The CDR3 region has the DNA TGTGCCAGCAGTTACGGCGGACAGACTTACGAGCAGTACTTC. As protein: CASSYGGQTYEQYF.

This clonotype was recorded at least ten times. The chain combines TRBV6-2 or TRBV6-3 with TRBJ1-5; TRBD1 matches at 7 bases. CDR3 length: 12 residues. Unmatched junction bases numbered 5, after V lost 5 bases and J lost 10 bases. The V gene's germline CDR1 is MNHEY and CDR2 SVGEGT. The CDR3 DNA is TGTGCCAGCAGTGCCCGACAGGGCCCCCAGCATTTT. It codes for CASSARQGPQHF.

In this sample, this clonotype turned up many times. The chain has TRBV6-6 and TRBJ1-1, with 11 bases that match TRBD1. The CDR3 has 15 amino acids. J lost 5 bases, V lost 8 bases, and 10 bases had no gene match. Germline loops: CDR1 MNHNY, CDR2 SVGAGI (reference sequence). The CDR3 region is CASAKGQGGGTEAFF. The DNA for the CDR3 is TGTGCCAGCGCTAAGGGACAGGGGGGAGGAACTGAAGCTTTCTTT.

This clonotype was recorded a few times. This rearrangement joins TRBV5-1 to TRBJ2-3; 16 bases are shared with TRBD2. Germline CDR1 and CDR2: SGHRS and YFSETQ. This CDR3 has 17 amino acids. The trim removed 3 bases at V and 2 bases at J, leaving 3 bases unmatched. The CDR3 bases are TGCGCCAGCAGCTCGGGACTAGCGGGGGGGAACACAGATACGCAGTATTTT. It is translated as CASSSGLAGGNTDTQYF.

This clonotype came up many times. The chain links TRBV13 to TRBJ2-5, with D unresolved. Germline CDR1 reads PRHDT; CDR2 reads FYEKMQ (reference sequence). V gave up 4 bases and J gave up 5 bases, with 11 bases separating them. This CDR3 spans 13 amino acids. The CDR3 sequence: CASSSRPKETQYF. The CDR3 DNA sequence: TGTGCCAGCAGCTCCCGTCCCAAGGAGACCCAGTACTTC.

This clonotype occurred a few times. The chain couples TRBV6-5 to TRBJ1-1; tentatively, D is TRBD1 (6 bases). Trimming took off 5 bases at V and 0 bases at J, with 13 bases between the two ends. This CDR3 spans 15 amino acids. CDR1 and CDR2 from the germline V gene are MNHEY and SVGAGI. The CDR3 bases are TGTGCCAGCAGTACCATACAGGGAGTGAACACTGAAGCTTTCTTT. The encoded protein is CASSTIQGVNTEAFF.

The sample holds many counts of this clonotype. The DNA is omitted, as the CDR3 cannot be located on it reliably, and the CDR3 follows TCRdb's listing. The chain employs TRBV4-1 and TRBJ2-2; no DNA check was done on the table's D call, TRBD1. CDR1 MGHRA and CDR2 YSYEKL come from the germline V gene. The CDR3 numbers 16 amino acids, ends counted. CDR3 in amino acids: CASSQRVAGGAGRVFF.

In its sample, this clonotype was seen a few times. The J gene is TRBJ2-7, the V gene TRBV19; unclear D gene. Deletions cut 3 bases from V and 1 base from J, with 10 bases between. The germline V gene has CDR1 LNHDA and CDR2 SQIVND (reference sequence). The CDR3 spans 14 residues. CDR3 sequence: CASSISFQSYEQYF. CDR3 coding DNA: TGTGCCAGTAGTATCTCCTTTCAGTCCTACGAGCAGTACTTC.

In this sample, this clonotype turned up a few times. The chain is built from TRBV6-9 and TRBJ2-7; possible D gene TRBD1, 6 bases. CDR3 length equals 18 residues. Deletions cut 3 bases from V and 0 bases from J, with 21 bases between. The germline gives CDR1 MNHGY, CDR2 SVAAGI. CDR3 region: CASSYPESLEDSSYEQYF. The DNA for the CDR3 is TGTGCCAGCAGTTACCCAGAAAGCCTGGAGGACAGCTCCTACGAGCAGTACTTC.

This clonotype was observed many times. This chain links TRBV20-1 with TRBJ1-5; TRBD1 aligns across 8 bases. The V segment lost 4 bases and the J segment 2 bases; nucleotides outside the gene matches: 4. This CDR3 contains 14 residues. The V gene's germline CDR1 is DFQATT and CDR2 SNEGSKA (reference sequence). The CDR3 sequence is CSANSDRGNQPQHF. The DNA of the CDR3 is TGCAGTGCTAATTCGGACAGGGGCAATCAGCCCCAGCATTTT.

The chain couples TRBV12-5 to TRBJ2-7, with D tentatively TRBD2 (6 bases). This CDR3 is built from 15 residues. V shed 2 bases and J shed 0 bases, with 11 bases lying between them. CDR1 is LGHNT, CDR2 FRNRAP, per germline. The CDR3 sequence is CASGLRAGSSYEQYF. The CDR3 nucleotides read TGTGCTAGTGGTTTGCGGGCGGGGAGCTCCTACGAGCAGTACTTC.

This clonotype was observed a few times. The chain couples TRBV3-1 to TRBJ2-7; TRBD2 matches 9 bases. This CDR3 has 17 residues. The V segment lost 1 base and the J segment 1 base; nucleotides outside the gene matches: 8. Germline V gives CDR1 LGHDT, CDR2 YNNKEL (reference sequence). CDR3 nucleotide sequence: TGTGCCAGCAGCCAAGGTTCGGCAGCGGGAGGATCCTACGAGCAGTACTTC. It codes for CASSQGSAAGGSYEQYF.

This chain connects TRBV19 to TRBJ1-1, with unresolved D. V was cut by 3 bases and J by 2 bases, with 7 bases left in between. CDR3 size: 13 residues. Germline V gene data show CDR1 as LNHDA and CDR2 as SQIVND (reference sequence). The CDR3 spells CASSISQNTEAFF. The CDR3, as DNA: TGTGCCAGTAGTATTTCACAAAACACTGAAGCTTTCTTT.

Here the CDR3 reads CAISSNGSPLHF. DNA for the CDR3: TGTGCCATCAGTTCTAATGGTTCACCCCTCCACTTT. V usage is TRBV10-3 and J usage is TRBJ1-6; no reliable D call. The CDR3 runs 12 residues. The germline V and J ends were trimmed by 5 bases and 9 bases, with 8 bases remaining between them. Germline V gene sequence: CDR1 ENHRY, CDR2 SYGVKD.

There are many counts of this clonotype. V gene TRBV7-2 combines with J gene TRBJ2-1; 11 positions match TRBD2. CDR3 length equals 15 residues. Germline V gives CDR1 SGHTA, CDR2 FQGNSA. J lost 6 bases, V lost 1 base, and 2 bases had no gene match. The CDR3 reads CASSLDSGRANEQFF. CDR3 bases: TGTGCCAGCAGCTTAGATAGCGGGAGGGCCAATGAGCAGTTCTTC.

This clonotype showed up many times. The genes are TRBV20-1 and TRBJ2-3, with D tentatively TRBD2 (5 bases). Trimming pared 2 bases from V and 0 bases from J, leaving 12 bases between. The CDR3 consists of 15 residues. The germline CDR1 and CDR2 sequences are DFQATT and SNEGSKA (reference sequence). The CDR3 nucleotides are TGCAGTGCTAGAAACGGGGTAACTAGCACAGATACGCAGTATTTT. It specifies CSARNGVTSTDTQYF.

This clonotype occurred many times. The chain couples TRBV11-2 to TRBJ1-4, with 7 bases identical to TRBD1. CDR1 is SGHAT and CDR2 is FQNNGV in the germline V gene. V dropped 3 bases and J dropped 3; count of bases not matched to a gene: 4. CDR3 length: 15 amino acids. The CDR3 loop is CASSFQGQSNEKLFF. The CDR3 DNA reads as TGTGCCAGCAGCTTCCAGGGACAGTCTAATGAAAAACTGTTTTTT.

This clonotype was detected ten times or more. The chain links TRBV10-2 to TRBJ2-4, with a possible D match to TRBD2 (6 bases). The CDR3 has 11 amino acids. Germline V gene sequence: CDR1 WSHSY, CDR2 SAAADI. V lost 5 bases, J lost 15 bases, and 14 bases lay in between. The CDR3 DNA reads as TGCGCCAGCAGTCGGGACGGCGGGGTGTACTTC. Its translation: CASSRDGGVYF.

V usage is TRBV5-1 and J usage is TRBJ2-3; TRBD2 aligns across 10 bases. CDR3 length equals 15 residues. Germline V gene lookup returns CDR1 SGHRS and CDR2 YFSETQ. Trimming removed 1 base from V and 6 bases from J; junction bases left unmatched: 5. The CDR3 reads CASSLLASGGDTQYF. DNA for the CDR3: TGCGCCAGCAGCTTGCTGGCTAGCGGGGGTGATACGCAGTATTTT. Looking up the rest from reference TRBV5-1 and TRBJ2-3 gives the full variable domain: KAGVTQTPRYLIKTRGQQVTLSCSPISGHRSVSWYQQTPGQGLQFLFEYFSETQRNKGNFPGRFSGRQFSNSRSEMNVSTLELGDSALYLCASSLLASGGDTQYFGPGTRLTVL.

A few counts support this clonotype. This chain joins TRBV28 and TRBJ2-7; D uncertain. This CDR3 region has 12 residues. Germline values: CDR1 MDHEN, CDR2 SYDVKM. With 4 bases removed from V and 4 bases from J, the gap between germline ends came to 8 bases. The CDR3 DNA sequence: TGTGCCAGCAGTTCGCTTGGTTACGAGCAGTACTTC. Protein product: CASSSLGYEQYF.

This clonotype was seen a few times. CDR3 in amino acids: CASRPQGFNTEAFF. The CDR3 DNA is TGTGCCAGCAGACCCCAGGGATTCAACACTGAAGCTTTCTTT. The chain has TRBV3-1 and TRBJ1-1, with D maybe TRBD1 (5 bases). CDR3 length: 14 amino acids. The germline V and J ends were trimmed by 6 bases and 2 bases, with 13 bases remaining between them. CDR1 LGHDT and CDR2 YNNKEL come from the germline V gene (reference sequence).

This clonotype appeared many times. This chain uses TRBV5-1 with TRBJ2-1; D is undetermined. The CDR3 runs to 14 residues. Germline V gene lookup returns CDR1 SGHRS and CDR2 YFSETQ. With 4 bases removed from V and 8 bases from J, the gap between germline ends came to 16 bases. CDR3 DNA sequence: TGCGCCAGCAGCCGAAATGGGCTTGGCGATGAGCAGTTCTTC. Translation: CASSRNGLGDEQFF.

This clonotype showed up just a few times. CDR3 residues: CASSFAGVAGELFF. The CDR3 DNA sequence: TGTGCCAGCAGCTTCGCGGGAGTCGCCGGGGAGCTGTTTTTT. V usage is TRBV7-9 and J usage is TRBJ2-2, with 7 bases lining up with TRBD2. The CDR3 runs 14 residues. Germline V gene sequence: CDR1 SEHNR, CDR2 FQNEAQ (reference sequence). Trimming removed 3 bases from V and 6 bases from J; junction bases left unmatched: 4.

A few counts support this clonotype. The rearrangement uses TRBV29-1 and TRBJ1-1, with 9 bases that match TRBD1. Germline V gene lookup returns CDR1 SQVTM and CDR2 ANQGSEA. The CDR3 consists of 13 residues. The junction had 3 bases not matched to a gene; V was cut back by 7 bases and J by 0 bases. The CDR3 spells CSADRGMNTEAFF. CDR3 bases: TGCAGCGCTGACAGGGGGATGAACACTGAAGCTTTCTTT.

As regards this clonotype: A much larger clone lies a single base off, so this may be a read error. V is TRBV2 and J is TRBJ2-2, with D unresolved. The CDR3 is made up of 14 amino acids. Germline V gene lookup returns CDR1 SNHLY and CDR2 FYNNEI. DNA for the CDR3: TGTACCAGCACCAGGCAAGCGAACACCGGGGAGCTGTTTTTT. This gives the protein CTSTRQANTGELFF.

This clonotype came up many times. This chain links TRBV6-5 with TRBJ2-7, with 8 bases fitting TRBD2. This CDR3 contains 18 residues. Trimming cost V 4 bases and J 0 bases; bases outside gene matches: 14. The germline CDR1 and CDR2 sequences are MNHEY and SVGAGI. The CDR3 bases are TGTGCCAGCAGTTCCGGGGGGGAGCGGGGGTCGTACTCCTACGAGCAGTACTTC. Protein: CASSSGGERGSYSYEQYF.

Points on this clonotype: The conserved final phenylalanine or tryptophan is absent from the CDR3, which likely points to a read error. The rearrangement joins TRBV10-3 to TRBJ1-2; D ambiguous. Germline CDR1 ENHRY, CDR2 SYGVKD. This CDR3 contains 14 residues. V lost 6 bases, J lost 4 bases, and 15 bases lay in between. The CDR3 DNA reads TGTGCCATCAGCGCCGACCAGGAGATCTATGGCTACACCTAC. Residues: CAISADQEIYGYTY.

There are a few counts of this clonotype. The chain joins TRBV30 to TRBJ2-2; no definite D call. The CDR3 extends over 13 amino acids. Trimming took off 0 bases at V and 6 bases at J, with 8 bases between the two ends. Germline CDR1 and CDR2: GTSNPN and SVGIG (reference sequence). Written as DNA, the CDR3 is TGTGCCTGGAGTGTGAACGGCGCCGGGGAGCTGTTTTTT. This codes for CAWSVNGAGELFF.

The chain is built from TRBV4-3 and TRBJ1-6; 7 bases are shared with TRBD1. The CDR3 covers 17 residues. Germline CDR1 and CDR2: LGHNA and YSLEER. Trimming at V came to 0 bases and at J to 5 bases, leaving 7 bases not matched to a gene. For the CDR3, the DNA is TGCGCCAGCAGCCAAGAACTCCGACAGGGAGATAATTCACCCCTCCACTTT. Translation gives CASSQELRQGDNSPLHF.